The 16 T cell receptor beta chains reported below all come from one sample, sequenced in a study of beta chain features in type 1 diabetes (dated by TCRdb to 2016 to 2019). Library method: the immunoSEQ multiplex PCR assay. The High Capacity cDNA Reverse Transcription Kit was used to reverse transcribe all of the isolated RNA, meaning that expressed TCRB transcripts were what got sequenced. TCRdb stores this immuneACCESS table with in-frame sequences only. Part of the clones is absent; in the studies checked, under half of the shortfall reflects unresolved V genes, and no reason is known for the rest. This sample comprises over 500,000 clones, around a sixth of them detected only once. The ten largest clonotypes hold about 0.087% of the sample. The sequenced material came from naive CD4+ T cells from blood. Explained via the paper, the cell subset or site label denotes: true naive CD4+ T cells. The receptors shown here come from a young man in good health.

The rearrangement joins TRBV7-2 to TRBJ2-5; D not certain. Trimming shortened V by 5 bases and J by 4 bases, and 11 bases separated the two germline ends. Germline V gene data show CDR1 as SGHTA and CDR2 as FQGNSA. CDR3 size: 13 residues. The CDR3 nucleotides read TGTGCCAGCAGCCCGACAAGCCCAGAGACCCAGTACTTC. Translated: CASSPTSPETQYF.

The chain employs TRBV5-6 and TRBJ1-2, with D tentatively TRBD1 (5 bases). Looked up from germline, CDR1 is SGHDT and CDR2 is YYEEEE. With 2 bases removed from V and 4 bases from J, the gap between germline ends came to 15 bases. This CDR3 has 15 amino acids. The CDR3 sequence: CASSLGQGGGYGYTF. For the CDR3, the DNA is TGTGCCAGCAGCTTAGGGCAGGGAGGCGGCTATGGCTACACCTTC.

The chain joins TRBV2 to TRBJ1-1; D perhaps matches TRBD1 (5 bases). The germline CDR1 and CDR2 sequences are SNHLY and FYNNEI. This CDR3 region has 15 residues. V was pared by 6 bases and J by 7 bases, with 21 bases between. CDR3 DNA sequence: TGTGCCAGCAGGTCGACGGGACCGAAGATAGTTGAAGCTTTCTTT. Protein: CASRSTGPKIVEAFF.

This clone has a handful of counts. The chain recombines TRBV6-5 with TRBJ2-3, with D tentatively TRBD2 (5 bases). CDR3 length equals 14 residues. Germline CDR1 MNHEY, CDR2 SVGAGI. V was pared by 9 bases and J by 2 bases, with 15 bases between. CDR3 DNA: TGTGCCAGTAGTGAATTCGGGGTCACAGATACGCAGTATTTT. It translates to CASSEFGVTDTQYF.

The table lists this clone with a few counts. V and J are TRBV10-2 and TRBJ2-7, with 10 bases aligning to TRBD2. Germline V gene sequence: CDR1 WSHSY, CDR2 SAAADI. Trimming removed 3 bases from V and 3 bases from J; junction bases left unmatched: 5. This CDR3 is built from 15 residues. The CDR3 here is CASSDRASGSYEQYF. The CDR3 bases are TGCGCCAGCAGTGATCGGGCTAGCGGGAGCTACGAGCAGTACTTC.

This clone was seen a handful of times. The chain joins TRBV28 to TRBJ2-7, with TRBD1 identical over 12 bases. CDR1 is MDHEN and CDR2 is SYDVKM in the germline V gene. CDR3 length: 17 residues. The V and J ends lost 3 bases and 1 base, in that order; junction bases with no gene match: 7. Here the CDR3 DNA reads TGTGCCAGCAGTTTTAATCTGGGACAGGGGGCTTCCTACGAGCAGTACTTC. Its translation is CASSFNLGQGASYEQYF. Looking up the rest from reference TRBV28 and TRBJ2-7 gives the full variable domain: DVKVTQSSRYLVKRTGEKVFLECVQDMDHENMFWYRQDPGLGLRLIYFSYDVKMKEKGDIPEGYSVSREKKERFSLILESASTNQTSMYLCASSFNLGQGASYEQYFGPGTRLTVT.

V and J are TRBV9 and TRBJ2-3, with D possibly being TRBD1 (6 bases). Germline V CDR1 and CDR2: SGDLS, YYNGEE. The CDR3 totals 16 residues. Trimming removed 0 bases at V and 11 bases at J, with 22 bases between. The CDR3 loop is CASSVVTGRWPDVQYF. DNA of the CDR3: TGTGCCAGCAGCGTAGTCACAGGGCGCTGGCCAGACGTGCAGTATTTT.

This clone turned up a few times. This chain uses TRBV29-1 with TRBJ1-1; D remains unclear. The CDR3 has 14 amino acids. Between the trimmed V and J ends, which lost 5 bases and 0 bases, there was a span of 13 bases. The germline V gene encodes CDR1 SQVTM and CDR2 ANQGSEA. Here the CDR3 reads CSVIPQNMNTEAFF. CDR3 coding DNA: TGCAGCGTTATACCCCAGAACATGAACACTGAAGCTTTCTTT.

This clone came up a few times. This sample also contains other DNA sequences that code for the same CDR3. The V gene is TRBV5-4, the J gene TRBJ1-4, with D uncertain. The CDR3 runs 12 residues. CDR1 SGHNT and CDR2 YYREEE come from the germline V gene (reference sequence). Trimming removed 4 bases at V and 8 bases at J, with 9 bases between. CDR3 sequence (DNA): TGTGCCAGCAGCCCATTTGGGGAAAAACTGTTTTTT. Protein: CASSPFGEKLFF.

This clone was found a few times. The chain joins TRBV29-1 to TRBJ2-5, with 10 bases that match TRBD2. This CDR3 spans 13 amino acids. V trimming: 5 bases; J trimming: 4 bases; junction bases outside the gene matches: 4. Germline assignment: CDR1 SQVTM and CDR2 ANQGSEA. The CDR3 reads CSVCRLAGETQYF. The CDR3 coding sequence is TGCAGCGTTTGTCGACTAGCGGGAGAGACCCAGTACTTC.

This clone showed up just a few times. The genes are TRBV7-9 and TRBJ1-2; weak D call: TRBD1 (5 bases). Germline CDR1 is SEHNR and CDR2 is FQNEAQ (reference sequence). V gave up 7 bases and J gave up 6 bases, with 15 bases separating them. The CDR3 is 13 residues long. CDR3 nucleotides: TGTGCCAGCAAGGGGACCCGGGAGGATGGCTACACCTTC. Amino acids: CASKGTREDGYTF. Full variable domain (remainder filled in from reference TRBV7-9 and TRBJ1-2): DTGVSQNPRHKITKRGQNVTFRCDPISEHNRLYWYRQTLGQGPEFLTYFQNEAQLEKSRLLSDRFSAERPKGSFSTLEIQRTEQGDSAMYLCASKGTREDGYTFGSGTRLTVV.

This clone was picked up a small number of times. The V and J genes are TRBV7-9 and TRBJ2-7, with TRBD2 matching 7 bases. Germline CDR1 SEHNR, CDR2 FQNEAQ (reference sequence). V trimming: 1 base; J trimming: 3 bases; junction bases outside the gene matches: 6. This CDR3 spans 15 amino acids. CDR3 region: CASSLGASGFYEQYF. The CDR3 nucleotides read TGTGCCAGCAGCTTAGGGGCTAGCGGATTCTACGAGCAGTACTTC.

This clone has only a few counts. The DNA for the CDR3 is TGCGCCAGCAGCCCACGGGCAGGGGGCAACACTGAAGCTTTCTTT. It codes for CASSPRAGGNTEAFF. This chain uses TRBV5-1 with TRBJ1-1; TRBD1 matches 8 bases. Germline trimming cut 4 bases from V and 2 bases from J; bases unmatched to any gene: 7. The CDR3 has 15 amino acids. Germline V lookup: CDR1 SGHRS, CDR2 YFSETQ.

Only a few counts were recorded for this clone. This chain joins TRBV18 and TRBJ2-7; 7 bases match TRBD1. The V and J ends lost 3 bases and 6 bases, in that order; junction bases with no gene match: 8. The CDR3 has 14 amino acids. Germline V gives CDR1 KGHSH, CDR2 LQKENI. The CDR3 DNA reads TGTGCCAGCTCACCGATGACAGGGTCGGGCGAGCAGTACTTC. The encoded protein is CASSPMTGSGEQYF.

This rearrangement joins TRBV1 to TRBJ2-7; the table's TRBD2 call for D was not verified on the DNA. TRBV1 is annotated as a pseudogene. The CDR3 spans 16 residues. Here the CDR3 reads CTSSRTSGRSFYEQYF. The CDR3 nucleotides read TGCACCAGCAGCAGGACTAGCGGGAGGTCCTTCTACGAGCAGTACTTC.

The sample holds a few counts of this clone. The chain recombines TRBV4-3 with TRBJ2-7; D could derive from TRBD1 or TRBD2 (5 bases each). Germline V lookup: CDR1 LGHNA, CDR2 YSLEER. This CDR3 is 15 amino acids long. Trimming shortened V by 3 bases and J by 6 bases, and 18 bases separated the two germline ends. CDR3 region: CASSHSGALGSEQYF. In DNA, the CDR3 is TGCGCCAGCAGCCACTCCGGGGCCCTGGGGAGCGAGCAGTACTTC.